This TCR beta chain was sequenced for a study of T-cell reconstitution after alpha-beta-depleted transplantation in children. This clonotype has at least ten counts. Its specificity is not known. The TCRbeta library was prepared with unique molecular identifiers. TCRdb reprocessed the PCR reads with MiXCR, giving one entry per CDR3 protein. The profile shows about 58,000 distinct CDR3 sequences, less than 55% of them singletons. General study findings and limits: In patients about two months after transplant, alpha-beta T cells reportedly arose from several hundred expanded graft clones. T-cell counts and diversity at one year following transplant were attributed mainly to newly produced T cells. Surviving recipient T cells and intrathymic progenitors accounted for some patients' high TCRbeta diversity at day 60.

The CDR3 is 14 amino acids. V was trimmed by 3 bases and J by 3 bases, leaving 12 bases between them. V gene TRBV12-3 or TRBV12-4 combines with J gene TRBJ2-7, with D possibly matching TRBD2 (6 bases). The sequencing used PBMCs, mostly from graft donor cells, collected 360 days after TCRalphabeta/CD19-depleted stem cell transplant. This sequence was found in a male patient younger than 18 who had a stem cell transplant for acute lymphoblastic leukemia, so the T cells may come from the graft donor. This CDR3 reads CASSFGGIIYEQYF. The CDR3 coding sequence is TGTGCCAGCAGTTTCGGCGGGATCATCTACGAGCAGTACTTC.